These T cell receptor beta chains were read from a single sample in a study of shared clonotypes between healthy human individuals. Repertoires were generated with immunoSEQ multiplex PCR, while TCRdb's copy carries only in-frame clones and drops some. The data hold about 750,000 clones, with around 93% observed a single time. The specimen was naive CD8+ T cells sorted from blood. The origin of the receptors is a young man in good health. Each CDR3 is given with its conserved first and last residue. D genes are given only for firm matches. Size is omitted from some rows. Given values are once, few, many or a class for expanded clones.

j_gene | v_gene | d_gene | abundance | CDR3nt | CDR3aa
TRBJ2-1 | TRBV28 | TRBD1 | - | TGTGCCAGCAGTTGGACAGGACATCTTAACAATGAGCAGTTCTTC | CASSWTGHLNNEQFF
TRBJ2-5 | TRBV18 | - | - | TGTGCCAGCTCACCCGAGACTGAGGAGACCCAGTACTTC | CASSPETEETQYF
TRBJ2-3 | TRBV9 | - | once | TGTGCCAGCAGCGGATCCGGGAGCACAGATACGCAGTATTTT | CASSGSGSTDTQYF
TRBJ2-7 | TRBV28 | - | - | TGTGCCAGCAGTTTTGCCCGCGGGCGCTCCTACGAGCAGTACTTC | CASSFARGRSYEQYF
TRBJ2-2 | TRBV7-9 | - | - | TGTGCCAGCAGCTTAGCCGCAACGAACACCGGGGAGCTGTTTTTT | CASSLAATNTGELFF
TRBJ1-1 | TRBV30 | - | - | TGTGCCTGGAGTGTACTGAACACTGAAGCTTTCTTT | CAWSVLNTEAFF
TRBJ2-7 | TRBV6-5 | - | once | TGTGCCAGCAGTTATTCGGGGTTCGAGCAGTACTTC | CASSYSGFEQYF
TRBJ1-5 | TRBV15 | TRBD1 | - | TGTGCCACCAGCAGCTATGGGGACAGGGTGGGGTACAATCAGCCCCAGCATTTT | CATSSYGDRVGYNQPQHF
TRBJ2-1 | TRBV29-1 | - | - | TGCAGTTTAGAGGGCGGGAAGGGGAATGAGCAGTTCTTC | CSLEGGKGNEQFF
TRBJ2-3 | TRBV5-6 | TRBD2 | - | TGTGCCAGCAGCCCGGGGGGGGCGGGAGGCCCCACAGATACGCAGTATTTT | CASSPGGAGGPTDTQYF
TRBJ2-5 | TRBV14 | - | - | TGTGCCAGCCGGGACCGTGGTGAGACCCAGTACTTC | CASRDRGETQYF
TRBJ1-2 | TRBV6-5 | - | few | TGTGCCAGCAGTTACGGGGACTATGGCTACACCTTC | CASSYGDYGYTF
TRBJ1-1 | TRBV13 | - | - | TGTGCCAGCAGCTTTACTATCGGGGATGGAGGGACTGAAGCTTTCTTT | CASSFTIGDGGTEAFF
TRBJ2-7 | TRBV7-9 | - | - | TGTGCCAGCAGCTCAGACGGGGGCTACGAGCAGTACTTC | CASSSDGGYEQYF
TRBJ1-1 | TRBV5-1 | TRBD1 | - | TGCGCCAGCAGCTTGGCCCAGGGGGCGACGACTGAAGCTTTCTTT | CASSLAQGATTEAFF
TRBJ2-7 | TRBV4-1 | - | - | TGCGCCAGCAGCCAAGACGGACAGCAGGAGCAGTACTTC | CASSQDGQQEQYF
TRBJ1-2 | TRBV9 | TRBD1 | - | TGTGCCAGCAGCGGCCGGGACAGTCTTATGGCCTATGGCTACACCTTC | CASSGRDSLMAYGYTF
TRBJ2-2 | TRBV19 | - | - | TGTGCCAGTAGTACTGGGCATCGTATGACCACCGGGGAGCTGTTTTTT | CASSTGHRMTTGELFF
TRBJ2-6 | TRBV29-1 | TRBD2 | - | TGCAGCGTTGAAGATCGCCTAGCGGGAGGGCCCGGGGCCAACGTCCTGACTTTC | CSVEDRLAGGPGANVLTF
TRBJ2-7 | TRBV11-2 | - | - | TGTGCCAGCAGCTTAGAACTGTCATACGAGCAGTACTTC | CASSLELSYEQYF
TRBJ2-7 | TRBV27 | - | once | TGTGCCAGCAGCGGAAGCCCCGGGGACGAGCAGTACTTC | CASSGSPGDEQYF
TRBJ1-1 | TRBV29-1 | - | - | TGCAGCGTTGAGGGCCCGGAGGACACTGAAGCTTTCTTT | CSVEGPEDTEAFF
TRBJ2-7 | TRBV7-9 | TRBD1 | - | TGTGCCAGCAGCTCGGGACAGGGGGCCTACGAGCAGTACTTC | CASSSGQGAYEQYF
TRBJ2-7 | TRBV13 | - | once | TGTGCCAGCAGCTTCGGAACTCGAAACTACGAGCAGTACTTC | CASSFGTRNYEQYF
TRBJ2-6 | TRBV6-5 | - | - | TGTGCCAGCAGTTACGTACCGGGGACTCCCCCCGTCCTGACTTTC | CASSYVPGTPPVLTF
TRBJ1-1 | TRBV11-2 | - | - | TGTGCCAGCAGCTTCTCAGGGCCAGATGCTTTCTTT | CASSFSGPDAFF
TRBJ2-7 | TRBV5-6 | - | - | TGTGCCAGCAGCTTGGGAACCTACGAGCAGTACTTC | CASSLGTYEQYF
TRBJ2-5 | TRBV15 | TRBD1 | - | TGTGCCACCAGCAGGACGACCGGGACAGGCCAAGAGACCCAGTACTTC | CATSRTTGTGQETQYF
TRBJ1-5 | TRBV28 | - | - | TGTGCCAGCAGTTTCTATACTTATAGCAATCAGCCCCAGCATTTT | CASSFYTYSNQPQHF